The T cell receptor beta chain under discussion was sequenced for a study of neurological immune-mediated disorders. The junction had 6 bases not matched to a gene; V was cut back by 7 bases and J by 1 base. CDR1 and CDR2 (germline): SEHNR, FQNEAQ (reference sequence). The CDR3 spans 16 residues. 5'RACE with 10-nucleotide random UMIs generated the cDNA. TCRdb re-called the 5' RACE reads through MiXCR, storing one row per CDR3 protein. The sample has 35,000 to 40,000 distinct CDR3 sequences, approximately 10% seen once. This TCR derives from a woman aged 25 to 39 with HTLV-1-associated myelopathy (HAM/TSP). The source material was CD4+ T cells from blood. The rearrangement uses TRBV7-9 and TRBJ2-3, with 12 bases that match TRBD2. The DNA for the CDR3 is TGTGCCAGCAACTCCCGACTAGCGGGGGGCACAGATACGCAGTATTTT. Protein product: CASNSRLAGGTDTQYF.